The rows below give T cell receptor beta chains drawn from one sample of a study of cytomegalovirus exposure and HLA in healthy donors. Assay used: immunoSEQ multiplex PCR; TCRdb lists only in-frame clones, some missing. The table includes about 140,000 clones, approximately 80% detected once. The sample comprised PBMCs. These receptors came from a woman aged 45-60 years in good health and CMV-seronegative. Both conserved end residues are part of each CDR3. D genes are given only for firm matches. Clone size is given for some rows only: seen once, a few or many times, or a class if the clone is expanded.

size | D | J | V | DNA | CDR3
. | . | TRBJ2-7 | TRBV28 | TGTGCCAGCAGCCTCCTGGCAATCCACTACGAGCAGTACTTC | CASSLLAIHYEQYF
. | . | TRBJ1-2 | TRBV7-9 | TGTGCCAGCAGCTCGCCCCGACCCGGACAGAACTATGGCTACACCTTC | CASSSPRPGQNYGYTF
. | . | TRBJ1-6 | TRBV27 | TGTGCCAGCAGTTTGGACAGAAATAATTCACCCCTCCACTTT | CASSLDRNNSPLHF
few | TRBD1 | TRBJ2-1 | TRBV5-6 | TGTGCCAGCAGCCCCGGGACAGGGGAGCCGAATGAGCAGTTCTTC | CASSPGTGEPNEQFF
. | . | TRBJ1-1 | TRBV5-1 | TGCGCCAGCAGCTTGCAGGGAGGAAGCACTGAAGCTTTCTTT | CASSLQGGSTEAFF
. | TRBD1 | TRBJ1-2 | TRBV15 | TGTGCCACCAGCCCCCAGGGGGGACAGGGCTCTGGCTACACCTTC | CATSPQGGQGSGYTF
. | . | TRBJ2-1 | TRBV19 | TGTGCCAGTAGTGGAAAGACAGCATACAATGAGCAGTTCTTC | CASSGKTAYNEQFF
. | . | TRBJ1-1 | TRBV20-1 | TGCAGGGGGGGAGACACTGAAGCTTTCTTT | CRGGDTEAFF
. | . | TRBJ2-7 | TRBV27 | TGTGCCAGCAGTTTATGGGGGCGGTACGAGCAGTACTTC | CASSLWGRYEQYF
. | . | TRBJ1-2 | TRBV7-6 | TGTGCCAGCAGCTTATCGAGGACAGCTTACTATGGCTACACCTTC | CASSLSRTAYYGYTF
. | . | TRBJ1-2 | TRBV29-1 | TGCAGCGTTGAACGGGACTATGGCTACACCTTC | CSVERDYGYTF
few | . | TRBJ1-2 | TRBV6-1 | TGTGCCAGCAGTGGTCAGGGGCTAGCTAACTATGGCTACACCTTC | CASSGQGLANYGYTF
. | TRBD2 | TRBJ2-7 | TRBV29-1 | TGCAGCGTTGAGGGGGGGTCGCCCGAGCAGTACTTC | CSVEGGSPEQYF
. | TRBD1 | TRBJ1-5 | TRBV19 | TGTGCCACCAACCGCCGGGACAGGGGGCAACGATTCAATCAGCCCCAGCATTTT | CATNRRDRGQRFNQPQHF
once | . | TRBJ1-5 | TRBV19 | TGTGCCAGTAGTAAAAGACAGAAGGTCGGACAGCCCCAGCATTTT | CASSKRQKVGQPQHF
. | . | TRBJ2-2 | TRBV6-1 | TGTGCCAGCAGTGGGGGACTGGCGAACACCGGGGAGCTGTTTTTT | CASSGGLANTGELFF
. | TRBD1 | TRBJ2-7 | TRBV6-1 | TGTGCCAGCAGTGAAGGGACAGGGTCCTACGAGCAGTACTTC | CASSEGTGSYEQYF
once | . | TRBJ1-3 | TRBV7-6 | TGTGCCAGCAGCTTATCGGGGTACGGCACTGGAAACACCATATATTTT | CASSLSGYGTGNTIYF
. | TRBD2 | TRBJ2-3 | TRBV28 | TGTGCCAGCAGCCGCAGCGGGGGAACAGATACGCAGTATTTT | CASSRSGGTDTQYF
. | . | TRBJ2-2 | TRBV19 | TGTGCCAGTAGAAATGACAGGAGGCTGTTTTTT | CASRNDRRLFF
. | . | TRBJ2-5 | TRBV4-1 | TGCGCCAGCAGCCAAGATCGGGGGGCCCCGGAGACCCAGTACTTC | CASSQDRGAPETQYF
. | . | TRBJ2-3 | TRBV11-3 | TGTGCCAGCGCCACGAGGGATGGCACAGATACGCAGTATTTT | CASATRDGTDTQYF
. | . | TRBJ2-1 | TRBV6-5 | TGTGCCATCGCGGAGAGCTCCTACAATGAGCAGTTCTTC | CAIAESSYNEQFF
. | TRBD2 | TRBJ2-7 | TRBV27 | TGTGCCAGCAGTCCCCAACTGGAGGGGAGCGGGGTTCACTACGAGCAGTACTTC | CASSPQLEGSGVHYEQYF
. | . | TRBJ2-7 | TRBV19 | TGTGTCTCGCAGGGATCCGCCGAGCAGTACTTC | CVSQGSAEQYF
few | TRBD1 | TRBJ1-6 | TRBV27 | TGTGCCAGCAGTCAGGACAGGGTGAATTCACCCCTCCACTTT | CASSQDRVNSPLHF
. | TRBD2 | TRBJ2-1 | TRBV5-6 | TGTGCCAGCAGCTGGACTAGCGGGGGGGCGCATGAGCAGTTCTTC | CASSWTSGGAHEQFF
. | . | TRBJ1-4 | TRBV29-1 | TGCAGCGTTGAAGGGATCAGGGAAAAGGAAAAACTGTTTTTT | CSVEGIREKEKLFF
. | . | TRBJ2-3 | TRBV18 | TGTGCCAGCTCACCATCGACAGCGAGCACAGATACGCAGTATTTT | CASSPSTASTDTQYF
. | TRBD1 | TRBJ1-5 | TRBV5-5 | TGTGCCAGCAGCCTATCGACAGGGCACAATCAGCCCCAGCATTTT | CASSLSTGHNQPQHF
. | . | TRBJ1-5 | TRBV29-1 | TGCAGCGCCGCAGTGGGAGGGGGCAATCAGCCCCAGCATTTT | CSAAVGGGNQPQHF
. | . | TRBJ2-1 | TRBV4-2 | TGTGCCAGCAGCCAAGATCGGGGTCTTGAGCAGTTCTTC | CASSQDRGLEQFF
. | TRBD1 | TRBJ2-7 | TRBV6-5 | TGTGCCAGCACTAGGCCGGGACAGGGAGACGAGCAGTACTTC | CASTRPGQGDEQYF
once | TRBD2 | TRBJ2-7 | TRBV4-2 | TGTGCCAGCAGTCGCGACGGCCGGGGGGGATACGAGCAGTACTTC | CASSRDGRGGYEQYF
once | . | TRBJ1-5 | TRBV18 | TGTGCCAGCTCACTGGAGGGGGGGCGCAGTCAGCCCCAGCATTTT | CASSLEGGRSQPQHF
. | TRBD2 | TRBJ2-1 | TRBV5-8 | TGTGCCAGCAGCTTGGAGAGCGGGGGGCTCTACAATGAGCAGTTCTTC | CASSLESGGLYNEQFF
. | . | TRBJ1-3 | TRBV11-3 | TGTGCCAGCAGCTATCGCGGGACTCCCGGAAACACCATATATTTT | CASSYRGTPGNTIYF
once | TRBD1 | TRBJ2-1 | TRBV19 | TGTGCCAGTAGTACCCGGGACAGGGACCCTGAGCAGTTCTTC | CASSTRDRDPEQFF
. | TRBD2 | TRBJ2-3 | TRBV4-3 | TGCGCCAGCAGGAGGGGACTAGAGACAGATACGCAGTATTTT | CASRRGLETDTQYF
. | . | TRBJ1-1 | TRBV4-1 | TGCGCCAGCAGCCCGACTTGGCGGGACACTGAAGCTTTCTTT | CASSPTWRDTEAFF
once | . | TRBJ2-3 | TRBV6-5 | TGTGCCAGCAGCCGGGGGATTACAGATACGCAGTATTTT | CASSRGITDTQYF
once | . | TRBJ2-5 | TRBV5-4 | TGTGCCAGCAGCTTGGACAGTCTCGAGACCCAGTACTTC | CASSLDSLETQYF
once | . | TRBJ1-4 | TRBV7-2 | TGTGCCAGCAGCTTAGCAGCGGGCTGGGGAAATGAAAAACTGTTTTTT | CASSLAAGWGNEKLFF
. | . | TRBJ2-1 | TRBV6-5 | TGTGCCAGCAGTTGGGCGTCGGGACACTACAATGAGCAGTTCTTC | CASSWASGHYNEQFF
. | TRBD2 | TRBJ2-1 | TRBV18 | TGTGCCAGCTCACCGACTAGCGGGGATCATGAGCAGTTCTTC | CASSPTSGDHEQFF
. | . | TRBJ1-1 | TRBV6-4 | TGTGCCAGCAGCTACGAGGGAGACACTGAAGCTTTCTTT | CASSYEGDTEAFF
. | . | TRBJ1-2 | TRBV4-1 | TGCGCCAGCAGCCTCACCTATGCCCGGGATAACTATGGCTACACCTTC | CASSLTYARDNYGYTF
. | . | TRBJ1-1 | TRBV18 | TGTGCCAGCTCACCCTCAATCGGGGGGTCCCTAGGAGCTTTCTTT | CASSPSIGGSLGAFF
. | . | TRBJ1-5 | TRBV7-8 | TGTGCCAGCAGCTTAGGACAGAATCAGCCCCAGCATTTT | CASSLGQNQPQHF